Reported below is one T cell receptor (beta chain). Its antigen is unknown. This entry comes from a study of shared clonotypes between healthy human individuals. Study at large: Participating donors consisted of a couple of women and a few men aged 18 to 49. A donor's plate count was three for CD4 naive and three for CD4 memory; CD8 naive had two and CD8 memory one.

Study outcomes and limitations: Since donors were few, the genetic and exposure-history diversity represented was limited. Generation probabilities were higher for clonotypes shared across all four sorted-subset donors than for unshared ones.

Per the germline V gene, CDR1 is SGDLS and CDR2 is YYNGEE. V lost 4 bases to trimming and J lost 2 bases, with 12 bases between them. CDR3 size: 14 residues. Clones were read by immunoSEQ multiplex PCR, and TCRdb kept only the in-frame ones, dropping some. The sample lists roughly 500,000 clones, roughly 95% occurring once. Sequenced sample: naive CD4+ T cells sorted from blood. Subset defined: CD45RA+ positively selected. This chain connects TRBV9 to TRBJ1-2; the D gene is possibly TRBD1 (5 bases). This TCR derives from a woman aged 25 to 39 in good health. The CDR3 here is CASSTRGRNYGYTF. Written as DNA, the CDR3 is TGTGCCAGCAGCACCCGGGGACGGAACTATGGCTACACCTTC.